The 22 T cell receptor beta chains in this list originate from one sample, sequenced in a study of T-cell reconstitution after alpha-beta-depleted transplantation in children (dated by TCRdb to the mid-2010s). Library preparation employed PCR. These reads were obtained on an Illumina HiSeq 2500. TCR library preparation used molecular barcoding, with unique molecular identifiers applied to normalize quantification of the TCRbeta repertoire. TCRdb trimmed the raw reads at Q25, called clones with MiXCR and kept productive beta chains. Each CDR3 protein appears once, grouped with its most common genes and DNA. Counted in this sample were more than 400,000 distinct CDR3 sequences; about 45% of them appeared once. The ten most abundant clones make up under 30% of the sample. The treatment or condition label here, explained by the study, means: allogeneic hematopoietic cell transplantation with graft depleted of TCRalphabeta T cells and CD19 B cells.

This sample comprised PBMCs, obtained before TCRalphabeta/CD19-depleted stem cell transplant. Source of these receptors: a girl aged 2 to 9 with aplastic anemia, due to receive a stem cell transplant.

This clonotype was found a few times. The rearrangement joins TRBV6-5 to TRBJ2-1; 14 bases map to TRBD2. J was trimmed by 10 bases and V by 4 bases; bases with no gene match: 9. The CDR3 is 16 amino acids. Germline CDR1 MNHEY, CDR2 SVGAGI. The CDR3 sequence: CASSSPGTSGSREQFF. CDR3 DNA sequence: TGTGCCAGCAGTTCCCCTGGGACTAGCGGGAGTCGGGAGCAGTTCTTC.

The V gene is TRBV10-3, the J gene TRBJ2-1; D not certain. From germline, CDR1 is ENHRY and CDR2 SYGVKD. The CDR3 totals 13 residues. V was shortened by 2 bases and J by 7 bases, with 9 bases between the two germline ends. CDR3 in amino acids: CAISEPRPNEQFF. The CDR3 bases are TGTGCCATCAGTGAGCCGAGACCTAATGAGCAGTTCTTC.

This sequence joins TRBV5-6 and TRBJ1-5; 11 bases line up with TRBD1. The V segment lost 2 bases and the J segment 0 bases; nucleotides outside the gene matches: 7. The CDR3 has 18 amino acids. Germline CDR1 reads SGHDT; CDR2 reads YYEEEE. The CDR3 DNA sequence: TGTGCCAGCAGCTTTTGGACAGGGGGCGATTATAGCAATCAGCCCCAGCATTTT. Translating it yields CASSFWTGGDYSNQPQHF.

To note about this clonotype: One end of the junction fails to match germline, which may point to a read error. The gene calls are TRBV7-9 and TRBJ2-7; 10 nucleotides align to TRBD2. Germline lookup yields CDR1 SEHNR and CDR2 FQNEAQ (reference sequence). The CDR3 totals 15 residues. The DNA for the CDR3 is TGTGCCAGCAGCTTGGCTAGCGGGAGTTTCTACGAGCAGTCCTTC. Protein sequence: CASSLASGSFYEQSF.

The J gene is TRBJ2-5, the V gene TRBV10-3; D remains unclear. V was clipped by 2 bases and J by 3 bases, with 10 bases between them. The CDR3 covers 14 residues. CDR1 ENHRY and CDR2 SYGVKD come from the germline V gene. CDR3 nucleotides: TGTGCCATCAGTGAGGGGGTACCGAAAGAGACCCAGTACTTC. This encodes CAISEGVPKETQYF.

This clonotype was detected only a few times. The chain joins TRBV27 to TRBJ1-1; no clear D gene. The V gene lost 2 bases and the J gene lost 3 bases, with 10 bases spanning the gap. There are 14 residues in the CDR3. Germline assignment: CDR1 MNHEY and CDR2 SMNVEV (reference sequence). The CDR3 spells CASSLIWAYTEAFF. The CDR3 DNA sequence: TGTGCCAGCAGTTTAATATGGGCCTACACTGAAGCTTTCTTT.

This clonotype occurred a few times. The chain joins TRBV14 to TRBJ1-2; TRBD1 matches 9 bases. The germline CDR1 and CDR2 sequences are SGHDN and FVKESK. This CDR3 has 17 residues. V shed 3 bases and J 0 bases; nucleotides not matched to a gene: 8. In DNA form, the CDR3 reads TGTGCCAGCAGCCACCGGGGACAGGGCCTCTCTAACTATGGCTACACCTTC. Its translation: CASSHRGQGLSNYGYTF. The full variable domain, with the rest looked up from reference TRBV14 and TRBJ1-2, is EAGVTQFPSHSVIEKGQTVTLRCDPISGHDNLYWYRRVMGKEIKFLLHFVKESKQDESGMPNNRFLAERTGGTYSTLKVQPAELEDSGVYFCASSHRGQGLSNYGYTFGSGTRLTVV.

The chain has TRBV7-2 and TRBJ1-5; the D is unclear. CDR1 and CDR2 (germline): SGHTA, FQGNSA. V lost 1 base and J 0 bases, leaving 7 bases between the germline ends. The CDR3 sequence is 15 residues long. The DNA for the CDR3 is TGTGCCAGCAGCTTAGATAGGAATAGCAATCAGCCCCAGCATTTT. Translation gives CASSLDRNSNQPQHF. Supplemented by reference TRBV7-2 and TRBJ1-5, the full variable domain reads GAGVSQSPSNKVTEKGKDVELRCDPISGHTALYWYRQSLGQGLEFLIYFQGNSAPDKSGLPSDRFSAERTGGSVSTLTIQRTQQEDSAVYLCASSLDRNSNQPQHFGDGTRLSIL.

This clonotype has a handful of counts. The chain carries TRBV20-1 and TRBJ1-5; a weak D match, TRBD1 (6 bases). CDR1 is DFQATT and CDR2 is SNEGSKA in the germline V gene (reference sequence). With 3 bases removed from V and 7 bases from J, the gap between germline ends came to 16 bases. This CDR3 has 14 residues. The CDR3 is CSASPNRARQPQHF. For the CDR3, the DNA is TGCAGTGCTAGTCCGAACAGGGCGAGGCAGCCCCAGCATTTT.

The chain is built from TRBV5-1 and TRBJ2-6; D possibly corresponds to TRBD1 (5 bases). The V gene's germline CDR1 is SGHRS and CDR2 YFSETQ. With 5 bases removed from V and 0 bases from J, the gap between germline ends came to 18 bases. CDR3 length: 18 residues. The CDR3 loop is CASSRSEFRGSGANVLTF. The CDR3 region has the DNA TGCGCCAGCAGTCGGAGCGAATTTAGGGGCTCTGGGGCCAACGTCCTGACTTTC.

The V gene is TRBV5-6, the J gene TRBJ2-1, with no clear D. Germline V gene lookup returns CDR1 SGHDT and CDR2 YYEEEE. This CDR3 is 16 amino acids long. Trimming took 5 bases from V and 0 from J, leaving 15 bases between them. CDR3 coding DNA: TGTGCCAGCAGTCCCGTGGCCAGGAGCTCCTACAATGAGCAGTTCTTC. It encodes CASSPVARSSYNEQFF.

J is TRBJ1-6 and V is TRBV20-1; 8 bases align to TRBD1. CDR1 is DFQATT, CDR2 SNEGSKA, per germline (reference sequence). With 3 bases clipped from V and 7 bases from J, the junction kept 8 bases outside the gene matches. CDR3 length equals 15 residues. CDR3 coding DNA: TGCAGTGCTAGGAGGACAGGGTTATCGAATTCACCCCTCCACTTT. Its protein product is CSARRTGLSNSPLHF.

This clonotype has at least ten counts. The genes are TRBV7-9 and TRBJ2-2; maybe TRBD2 (5 bases). Germline lookup yields CDR1 SEHNR and CDR2 FQNEAQ (reference sequence). CDR3 size: 15 residues. V lost 6 bases, J lost 4 bases, and 15 bases lay in between. The chain's CDR3 is CASRNRDSLTGELFF. CDR3 nucleotides: TGTGCCAGCAGGAACCGGGATTCCCTCACCGGGGAGCTGTTTTTT.

This clonotype has ten or more counts. The rearrangement links TRBV7-2 to TRBJ2-5; no reliable D call. The V gene's germline CDR1 is SGHTA and CDR2 FQGNSA. The CDR3 extends over 13 amino acids. Deletions cut 4 bases from V and 4 bases from J, with 10 bases between. In DNA, the CDR3 is TGTGCCAGCAGCTCGACCTGGGGAGAGACCCAGTACTTC. Translation gives CASSSTWGETQYF.

The gene calls are TRBV18 and TRBJ2-3, with 12 bases aligning to TRBD2. The CDR3 has 16 residues. The trim removed 2 bases at V and 4 bases at J, leaving 4 bases unmatched. Germline CDR1 reads KGHSH; CDR2 reads LQKENI. This CDR3 is CASSPSGLAGPDTQYF. CDR3 DNA: TGTGCCAGCTCACCAAGCGGACTAGCGGGGCCAGATACGCAGTATTTT.

The chain couples TRBV18 to TRBJ2-6, with a tentative D call TRBD1 (5 bases). Between the trimmed V and J ends, which lost 8 bases and 0 bases, there was a span of 11 bases. The CDR3 runs to 15 residues. From germline, CDR1 is KGHSH and CDR2 LQKENI. The CDR3 loop is CASPTGDSGANVLTF. DNA for the CDR3: TGTGCCAGCCCTACAGGAGACTCTGGGGCCAACGTCCTGACTTTC.

The sample holds one count of this clonotype. The rearrangement links TRBV6-1 to TRBJ1-2; TRBD1 aligns across 7 bases. The CDR3 is 14 residues long. Germline assignment: CDR1 MNHNS and CDR2 SASEGT. V lost 8 bases and J lost 8; bases outside the gene matches: 14. The CDR3 coding sequence is TGTGCCAGCCCCGGGACAGCCTATCCCTTGGGCTACACCTTC. Translated, it gives CASPGTAYPLGYTF.

This clonotype turned up a few times. The rearrangement links TRBV18 to TRBJ2-2; D is unclear. Trimming removed 5 bases from V and 4 bases from J, with 14 bases in between. CDR3 length equals 15 residues. CDR1 and CDR2 from the germline V gene are KGHSH and LQKENI. The CDR3: CASSASPRSTGELFF. CDR3 DNA sequence: TGTGCCAGCTCAGCCTCGCCCCGCTCCACCGGGGAGCTGTTTTTT.

The count of this clonotype is one. This chain connects TRBV15 to TRBJ1-5; unclear D gene. The V end lost 0 bases, the J end lost 4 bases, and 4 bases lay between the germline ends. Germline CDR1 LNHNV, CDR2 YYDKDF (reference sequence). The length of the CDR3 is 13 residues. CDR3 loop: CATSREVNQPQHF. CDR3 nucleotides: TGTGCCACCAGCAGAGAGGTGAATCAGCCCCAGCATTTT.

This clonotype was observed a few times. The chain has TRBV3-1 and TRBJ1-3; D ambiguous. Trimming took off 0 bases at V and 4 bases at J, with 10 bases between the two ends. Germline V gene lookup returns CDR1 LGHDT and CDR2 YNNKEL (reference sequence). The CDR3 length is 15 residues. CDR3 bases: TGTGCCAGCAGCCAAGATAGATTAAGCGGAAACACCATATATTTT. As protein: CASSQDRLSGNTIYF. Supplemented by reference TRBV3-1 and TRBJ1-3, the full variable domain reads DTAVSQTPKYLVTQMGNDKSIKCEQNLGHDTMYWYKQDSKKFLKIMFSYNNKELIINETVPNRFSPKSPDKAHLNLHINSLELGDSAVYFCASSQDRLSGNTIYFGEGSWLTVV.

The V gene is TRBV10-1, the J gene TRBJ2-1, with D uncertain. Germline CDR1 and CDR2: WNHNN and SYGVQD (reference sequence). The CDR3 runs 12 residues. Trimming stripped 6 bases from V and 8 bases from J, with 11 bases between. The CDR3 DNA sequence: TGCGCCAGCAGGGGCCCTAAGGATGAGCAGTTCTTC. Translated, it gives CASRGPKDEQFF.

The chain joins TRBV27 to TRBJ1-6; maybe TRBD1 (5 bases). This CDR3 has 15 amino acids. CDR1 and CDR2 (germline): MNHEY, SMNVEV (reference sequence). Trimming took off 2 bases at V and 9 bases at J, with 14 bases between the two ends. CDR3 sequence (DNA): TGTGCCAGCAGTTTAACAGGCCCCTTGGGTTCACCCCTCCACTTT. Its protein product is CASSLTGPLGSPLHF.